This T cell receptor beta chain is from a study of OX40 agonist ivuxolimab in advanced cancers. The study's findings and limits: At doses 0.1 to 3.0 mg/kg, CD4+ and CD8+ clones expanded. There were, on average, more expanded clones in CD8+ T cells than in CD4+.

TCRdb's copy holds only in-frame clones and misses some; the assay was immunoSEQ multiplex PCR. This sample carries roughly 83,000 clones, around 90% of them seen once, and the ten largest clones take roughly 8.9%. The CDR3 is 16 residues long. V lost 4 bases to trimming and J lost 2 bases; unmatched junction nucleotides: 10. In germline, CDR1 is LGHNA, CDR2 YSLEER. Worth noting for this clone: Its specificity is unknown.

The chain couples TRBV4-3 to TRBJ1-2; 7 bases fit TRBD1. The TCR sequence derives from an adult with an advanced solid tumor such as melanoma, head and neck, liver or kidney cancer. Sequences were derived from CD4+ or CD8+ T cells sorted from blood, sampled in a trial of the OX40 agonist ivuxolimab. In DNA, the CDR3 is TGCGCCAGCAGCCGCGAGCGGGGACAGTCAAACTATGGCTACACCTTC. Protein product: CASSRERGQSNYGYTF.